This TCR beta chain was retrieved from a study of response to subunit inactivated influenza vaccine. Study-level results: It was suggested by the authors that few new T cells are recruited by each seasonal influenza vaccination.

The length of the CDR3 is 17 residues. This clonotype was observed a few times. Its antigen is currently unknown. TCRdb recomputed calls from the RT-PCR reads with MiXCR, one row per CDR3 protein. Here the sample spans about 180,000 distinct CDR3 sequences, around 9% being singletons. The rearrangement uses TRBV21-1 and TRBJ2-5; the table's D call TRBD1 went unverified against the DNA. TRBV21-1 is a recognized pseudogene. This TCR derives from a man aged 50 to 59 who received an inactivated influenza vaccine. Source: non-naive T cells sorted from PBMCs, taken on the day of vaccination. DNA for the CDR3: TGTGCCAGCAGCCGGGACAGGGGATTTTGGGAGCAAGAGACCCAGTACTTC. Its translation is CASSRDRGFWEQETQYF.